This record covers a single T cell receptor (beta chain). The record originates from a study of shared clonotypes between healthy human individuals. V lost 4 bases to trimming and J lost 0 bases, with 17 bases between them. The CDR3 runs to 17 residues. CDR1 is SEHNR, CDR2 FQNEAQ, per germline (reference sequence). Produced via immunoSEQ multiplex PCR; TCRdb's table is partial and in-frame only. The repertoire has hundreds of thousands of clones, about 74% of them found once; the top ten carry 1.5% to 2%. This TCR was sampled from a woman aged 25 to 45 in good health. The gene calls are TRBV7-9 and TRBJ2-3; possible D gene TRBD2, 5 bases. Material for sequencing was memory CD4+ T cells sorted from blood. Indicated subset: CD45RA-negative fraction. CDR3 protein: CASSSRGLALSTDTQYF. The CDR3 bases are TGTGCCAGCAGCTCTAGAGGCCTAGCCTTAAGCACAGATACGCAGTATTTT. Variable domain in full (rest from reference TRBV7-9 and TRBJ2-3): DTGVSQNPRHKITKRGQNVTFRCDPISEHNRLYWYRQTLGQGPEFLTYFQNEAQLEKSRLLSDRFSAERPKGSFSTLEIQRTEQGDSAMYLCASSSRGLALSTDTQYFGPGTRLTVL.